This T cell receptor beta chain was obtained from a study of tumor-infiltrating lymphocytes in glioblastoma multiforme (dated by TCRdb to the late 2010s). Study-level background: To find out whether intratumoral genomic heterogeneity fosters TIL diversity, the study jointly investigated somatic mutations, TIL diversity and immune response activity. Points the paper makes about the study in general: T cells were not sorted into functional subsets, and such sorting was noted by the authors as a future improvement. RNA-based TCR sequencing may distort clone frequencies because T cells carry unequal numbers of TCR transcripts. Generalizability is limited because the TCR and somatic mutation analysis included only one glioblastoma patient.

TCRB libraries were built from RNA via three nested multiplex PCR rounds using a modified ARM-PCR protocol with multiple V-beta primers and a C-beta primer. TCRB-specific cDNA was synthesized from roughly 0.47 ug total RNA with ProtoScript II Reverse Transcriptase and a C-beta primer. For the TCRB libraries, no unique molecular identifiers were described. The third PCR added barcodes and adapters over approximately 25 cycles with Deep VentR (exo-) polymerase, followed by gel purification of 250-500 bp bands. An Illumina HiSeq 2500 generating 250 bp paired-end reads was used to sequence the TCRB libraries. Regarding the original processing steps: Reads were cleaned with Trimmomatic, merged with FLASH, assigned V, D and J segments with MiGEC, and analyzed with VDJtools. Repertoire diversity was measured using the Shannon-Wiener diversity index, which was calculated with VDJtools. TCRdb took the public reads, trimmed them with fastp at Q25, ran MiXCR for clone calling and kept in-frame beta chains. Identical CDR3 proteins give one entry, which carries the most common genes and DNA. These V and J calls are TCRdb output, not the study's own analysis. The sample data list nearly 8,500 distinct CDR3 sequences, and over 60% of these were observed just once. Around half of the sample is in the top ten clones.

This clonotype has a handful of counts. What this receptor recognizes is not known. Base qualities are not provided; no much larger clone lies one nucleotide away. For each of the approximately 9 tumor samples, the AllPrep DNA/RNA mini kit was used to purify genomic DNA and total RNA simultaneously. All RNA had OD 260/280 ratios above 1.9 and RNA integrity numbers above 6.5. Including the terminal cysteine and phenylalanine, the CDR3 comprises 14 residues. Just CDR3 DNA is preserved here, 42 bases in frame from base 1. In the germline V gene (reference sequence), CDR1 corresponds to DFQATT and CDR2 to SNEGSKA. V ends up 3 bases short and J 0 bases short, with an unmatched junction base count of 2.

The sequence is built from TRBV20-1 and TRBJ2-1; TRBD2 agrees with 7 junctional bases. This receptor was obtained from a male donor with glioblastoma. The source material was brain tumor tissue. The CDR3 in this case is CSARRESSYNEQFF. The nucleotides are TGCAGTGCTAGGCGGGAGAGCTCCTACAATGAGCAGTTCTTC.